This T cell receptor (beta chain) stems from a study of cytomegalovirus exposure and HLA in healthy donors. At the level of the study: Earlier, approximately 110 million unique TCR beta sequences were recovered from roughly 200 million T cells by an analysis.

Regarding the study as a whole: Analysis was carried out at a later point, and it linked a missense DCLRE1C variant to TCR beta V- and J-gene trimming. It was around 160 TCR beta chains that were listed as cytomegalovirus-associated. Upon later analysis, TCR association rates were observed to vary by HLA locus, being highest for DRB1 and lowest for HLA-C.

This clone was detected ten times or more. Its antigen is as yet unknown. This CDR3 is 15 amino acids long. The V and J ends lost 3 bases and 0 bases respectively, with 9 bases between them. Germline CDR1 is MNHNS and CDR2 is SASEGT. Primers for the PCR totalled 60 Vbeta and 13 Jbeta. Only in-frame clones appear in the TCRdb table, and some are missing; sequencing was by immunoSEQ multiplex PCR. Of 100,000 to 150,000 clones listed, about 10% are singletons. The chain employs TRBV6-1 and TRBJ1-3; D is uncertain. This receptor was obtained from a woman aged 40-49 years in good health and CMV-seropositive. Sequenced sample: PBMCs. The CDR3 here is CASSEAHDSGNTIYF. The CDR3 DNA sequence: TGTGCCAGCAGTGAGGCACACGACTCTGGAAACACCATATATTTT.